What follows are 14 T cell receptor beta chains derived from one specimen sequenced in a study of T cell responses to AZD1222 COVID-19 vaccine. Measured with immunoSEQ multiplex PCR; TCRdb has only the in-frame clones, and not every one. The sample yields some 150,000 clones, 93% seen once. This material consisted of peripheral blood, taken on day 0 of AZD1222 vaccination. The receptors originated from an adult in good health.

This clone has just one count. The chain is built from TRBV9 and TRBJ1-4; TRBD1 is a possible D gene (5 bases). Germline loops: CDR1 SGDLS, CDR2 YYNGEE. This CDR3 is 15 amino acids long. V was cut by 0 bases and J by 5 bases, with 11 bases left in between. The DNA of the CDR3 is TGTGCCAGCAGCGTAGAGGGAGGGGAGAATGAAAAACTGTTTTTT. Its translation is CASSVEGGENEKLFF.

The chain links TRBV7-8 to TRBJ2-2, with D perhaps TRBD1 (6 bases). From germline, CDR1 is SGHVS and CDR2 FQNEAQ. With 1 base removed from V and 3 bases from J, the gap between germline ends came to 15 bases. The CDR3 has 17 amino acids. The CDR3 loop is CASSLGQAVVYTGELFF. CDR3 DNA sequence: TGTGCCAGCAGCTTAGGACAGGCAGTAGTATACACCGGGGAGCTGTTTTTT. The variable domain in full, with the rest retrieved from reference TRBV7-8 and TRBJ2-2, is GAGVSQSPRYKVAKRGQDVALRCDPISGHVSLFWYQQALGQGPEFLTYFQNEAQLDKSGLPSDRFFAERPEGSVSTLKIQRTQQEDSAVYLCASSLGQAVVYTGELFFGEGSRLTVL.

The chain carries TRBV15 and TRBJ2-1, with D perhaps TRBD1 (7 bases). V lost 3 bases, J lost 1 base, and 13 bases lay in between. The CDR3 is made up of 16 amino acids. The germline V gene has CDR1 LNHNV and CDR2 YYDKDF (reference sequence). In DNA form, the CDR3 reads TGTGCCACCAGCAGGAAGGGGGCGGGATCCTACAATGAGCAGTTCTTC. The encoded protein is CATSRKGAGSYNEQFF.

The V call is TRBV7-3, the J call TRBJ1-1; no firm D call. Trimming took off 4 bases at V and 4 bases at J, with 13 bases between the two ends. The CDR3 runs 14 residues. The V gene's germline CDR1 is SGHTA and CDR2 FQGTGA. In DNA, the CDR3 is TGTGCCAGCAGCTCTCGAAGTGAAGGCACTGAAGCTTTCTTT. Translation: CASSSRSEGTEAFF.

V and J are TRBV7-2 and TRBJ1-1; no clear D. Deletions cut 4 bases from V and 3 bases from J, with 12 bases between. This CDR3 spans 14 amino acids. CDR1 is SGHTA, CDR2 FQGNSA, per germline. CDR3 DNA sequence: TGTGCCAGCAGCTCCATGGCAGGAGACACTGAAGCTTTCTTT. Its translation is CASSSMAGDTEAFF.

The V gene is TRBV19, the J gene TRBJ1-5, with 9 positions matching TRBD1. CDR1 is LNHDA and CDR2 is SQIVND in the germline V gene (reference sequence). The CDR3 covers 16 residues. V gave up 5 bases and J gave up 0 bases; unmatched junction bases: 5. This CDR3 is CASSDGTGYSNQPQHF. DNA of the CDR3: TGTGCCAGTAGTGACGGGACAGGGTATAGCAATCAGCCCCAGCATTTT.

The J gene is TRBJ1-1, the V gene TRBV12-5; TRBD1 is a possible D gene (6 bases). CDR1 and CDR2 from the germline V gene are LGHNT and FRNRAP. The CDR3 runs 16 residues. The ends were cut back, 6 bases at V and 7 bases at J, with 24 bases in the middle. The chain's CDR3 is CASGLRPGAATLEAFF. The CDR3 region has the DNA TGTGCTAGTGGCCTTAGACCAGGGGCCGCAACCCTTGAAGCTTTCTTT. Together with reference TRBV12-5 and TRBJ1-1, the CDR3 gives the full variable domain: DARVTQTPRHKVTEMGQEVTMRCQPILGHNTVFWYRQTMMQGLELLAYFRNRAPLDDSGMPKDRFSAEMPDATLATLKIQPSEPRDSAVYFCASGLRPGAATLEAFFGQGTRLTVV.

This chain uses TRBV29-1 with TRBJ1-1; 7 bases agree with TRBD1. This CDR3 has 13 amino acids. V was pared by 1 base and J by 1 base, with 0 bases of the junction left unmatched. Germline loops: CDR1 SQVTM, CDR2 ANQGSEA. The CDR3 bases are TGCAGCGTTGAAGGGACAGGGAACACTGAAGCTTTCTTT. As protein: CSVEGTGNTEAFF.

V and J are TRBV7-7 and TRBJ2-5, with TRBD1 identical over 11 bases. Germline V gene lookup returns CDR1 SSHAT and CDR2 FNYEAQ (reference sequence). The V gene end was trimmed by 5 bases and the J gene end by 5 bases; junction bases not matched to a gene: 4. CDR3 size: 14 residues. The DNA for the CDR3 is TGTGCCAGCAGCCAGGACAGGGGGCAGGAGACCCAGTACTTC. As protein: CASSQDRGQETQYF.

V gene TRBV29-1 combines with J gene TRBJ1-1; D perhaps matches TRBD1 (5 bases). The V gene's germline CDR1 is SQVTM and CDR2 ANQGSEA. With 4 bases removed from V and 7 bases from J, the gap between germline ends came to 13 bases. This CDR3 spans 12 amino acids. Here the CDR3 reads CSVGPRRGEAFF. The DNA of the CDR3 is TGCAGCGTTGGCCCGAGAAGGGGTGAAGCTTTCTTT.

CDR3 bases: TGTGCCAGCAGCAAGGGTACTGAAGCTTTCTTT. This translates into CASSKGTEAFF. The V gene is TRBV21-1, the J gene TRBJ1-1. TRBV21-1 is marked as a pseudogene. The CDR3 is made up of 11 amino acids.

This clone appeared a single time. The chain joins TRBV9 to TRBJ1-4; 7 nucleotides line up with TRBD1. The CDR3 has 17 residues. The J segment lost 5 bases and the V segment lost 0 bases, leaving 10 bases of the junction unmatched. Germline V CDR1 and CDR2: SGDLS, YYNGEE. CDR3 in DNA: TGTGCCAGCAGCGTAGGGTCGGGGTGGGACAGAAATGAAAAACTGTTTTTT. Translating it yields CASSVGSGWDRNEKLFF.

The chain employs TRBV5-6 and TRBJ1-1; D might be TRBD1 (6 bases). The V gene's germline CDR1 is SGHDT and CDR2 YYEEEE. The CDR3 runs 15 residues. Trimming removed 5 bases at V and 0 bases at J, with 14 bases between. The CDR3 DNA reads TGTGCCAGCAGTCGTGACAGGCCGATGAACACTGAAGCTTTCTTT. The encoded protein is CASSRDRPMNTEAFF.

The chain's CDR3 is CASRIGVENTEAFF. The DNA of the CDR3 is TGTGCCAGTAGGATTGGGGTTGAAAACACTGAAGCTTTCTTT. This rearrangement joins TRBV19 to TRBJ1-1; D remains ambiguous. V lost 6 bases to trimming and J lost 2 bases, with 13 bases between them. The germline V gene has CDR1 LNHDA and CDR2 SQIVND (reference sequence). This CDR3 is 14 amino acids long.